This is a list of T cell receptor beta chains from one sample in a study of blood T cell repertoires in COVID-19. Repertoires were generated with immunoSEQ multiplex PCR, while TCRdb's copy carries only in-frame clones and drops some. In the table there are over 350,000 clones, roughly 88% of which are singletons. The sequencing sample was made of peripheral blood. The receptor set was obtained from a woman younger than 45 with active or convalescent COVID-19. Both conserved end residues are part of each CDR3. Fields, in order: D gene, V gene, J gene, clone size, CDR3 protein, CDR3 DNA. The D gene is left open where the match is weak. Not every row has a clone size; where given, it reads once, few, many or a size class.

D gene: .
V gene: TRBV12-1
J gene: TRBJ1-5
clone size: .
CDR3 protein: CASSSLSGPQHF
CDR3 DNA: TGTGCCAGCAGCTCCCTAAGTGGGCCCCAGCATTTT

D gene: .
V gene: TRBV19
J gene: TRBJ2-7
clone size: .
CDR3 protein: CASSNGYSYEQYF
CDR3 DNA: TGTGCCAGTAGTAACGGGTACTCCTACGAGCAGTACTTC

D gene: TRBD1
V gene: TRBV4-1
J gene: TRBJ1-6
clone size: .
CDR3 protein: CASSQEENRGYNSPLHF
CDR3 DNA: TGCGCCAGCAGCCAAGAAGAGAACAGGGGCTATAATTCACCCCTCCACTTT

D gene: .
V gene: TRBV5-1
J gene: TRBJ1-1
clone size: once
CDR3 protein: CASSQAGPGITEAFF
CDR3 DNA: TGCGCCAGCAGCCAAGCAGGGCCAGGCATCACTGAAGCTTTCTTT

D gene: .
V gene: TRBV2
J gene: TRBJ2-7
clone size: .
CDR3 protein: CASWTDYEQYF
CDR3 DNA: TGTGCCAGCTGGACTGACTACGAGCAGTACTTC

D gene: TRBD2
V gene: TRBV4-1
J gene: TRBJ2-1
clone size: few
CDR3 protein: CASSQLTSGGDNEQFF
CDR3 DNA: TGCGCCAGCAGCCAATTGACTAGCGGTGGGGACAATGAGCAGTTCTTC

D gene: .
V gene: TRBV19
J gene: TRBJ1-1
clone size: .
CDR3 protein: CASSWGQGNTEAFF
CDR3 DNA: TGTGCCAGTAGTTGGGGGCAGGGGAACACTGAAGCTTTCTTT

D gene: .
V gene: TRBV9
J gene: TRBJ1-2
clone size: few
CDR3 protein: CASSPLGTNYGYTF
CDR3 DNA: TGTGCCAGCAGCCCCCTCGGGACAAACTATGGCTACACCTTC

D gene: .
V gene: TRBV14
J gene: TRBJ1-2
clone size: few
CDR3 protein: CASSQEEGFFYGYTF
CDR3 DNA: TGTGCCAGCAGCCAAGAGGAGGGTTTCTTCTATGGCTACACCTTC

D gene: TRBD1
V gene: TRBV6-1
J gene: TRBJ1-6
clone size: .
CDR3 protein: CASSEAPYRGNSPLHF
CDR3 DNA: TGTGCCAGCAGTGAAGCGCCCTACAGGGGAAACTCACCCCTCCACTTT

D gene: .
V gene: TRBV9
J gene: TRBJ2-1
clone size: .
CDR3 protein: CASSADTYNEQFF
CDR3 DNA: TGTGCCAGCAGCGCGGACACCTACAATGAGCAGTTCTTC

D gene: .
V gene: TRBV19
J gene: TRBJ1-1
clone size: .
CDR3 protein: CASIFNRNTEAFF
CDR3 DNA: TGTGCCAGTATATTCAACAGGAACACTGAAGCTTTCTTT

D gene: .
V gene: TRBV6-1
J gene: TRBJ1-5
clone size: .
CDR3 protein: CASSEGLRSNQPQHF
CDR3 DNA: TGTGCCAGCAGTGAAGGTCTCCGGAGTAATCAGCCCCAGCATTTT

D gene: .
V gene: TRBV25-1
J gene: TRBJ2-1
clone size: .
CDR3 protein: CASSSQGNEQFF
CDR3 DNA: TGTGCCAGCAGTTCCCAGGGGAATGAGCAGTTCTTC

D gene: TRBD1
V gene: TRBV3-1/TRBV3-2
J gene: TRBJ2-1
clone size: .
CDR3 protein: CASSQEIGTGDNEQFF
CDR3 DNA: TGTGCCAGCAGCCAAGAGATCGGGACAGGCGACAATGAGCAGTTCTTC

D gene: TRBD1
V gene: TRBV29-1
J gene: TRBJ1-2
clone size: few
CDR3 protein: CSVIEETRTGLFLGYTF
CDR3 DNA: TGCAGCGTTATCGAAGAGACTCGGACAGGCCTGTTCTTAGGCTACACCTTC

D gene: TRBD1
V gene: TRBV18
J gene: TRBJ2-7
clone size: .
CDR3 protein: CASSPGTGEGEQYF
CDR3 DNA: TGTGCCAGCTCACCCGGGACAGGGGAGGGCGAGCAGTACTTC

D gene: .
V gene: TRBV10-3
J gene: TRBJ2-5
clone size: .
CDR3 protein: CATKDRNLQETQYF
CDR3 DNA: TGTGCCACCAAAGACAGAAACTTACAAGAGACCCAGTACTTC

D gene: TRBD1
V gene: TRBV19
J gene: TRBJ2-5
clone size: .
CDR3 protein: CASSPSTGGPQETQYF
CDR3 DNA: TGTGCCAGTAGTCCCTCTACAGGGGGACCCCAAGAGACCCAGTACTTC

D gene: .
V gene: TRBV5-1
J gene: TRBJ2-5
clone size: .
CDR3 protein: CASSPEGGSWETQYF
CDR3 DNA: TGCGCCAGCAGCCCGGAGGGTGGGTCCTGGGAGACCCAGTACTTC

D gene: .
V gene: TRBV11-2
J gene: TRBJ2-1
clone size: .
CDR3 protein: CASSLEHRVRWGEQFF
CDR3 DNA: TGTGCCAGCAGCTTAGAACACAGGGTGAGGTGGGGTGAGCAGTTCTTC

D gene: .
V gene: TRBV24-1
J gene: TRBJ1-2
clone size: few
CDR3 protein: CATSDLQGYAGGYTF
CDR3 DNA: TGTGCCACCAGTGATTTGCAGGGCTATGCTGGGGGCTACACCTTC

D gene: .
V gene: TRBV29-1
J gene: TRBJ2-7
clone size: .
CDR3 protein: CSVLILARNYEQYF
CDR3 DNA: TGCAGCGTTCTAATTCTCGCTAGGAACTACGAGCAGTACTTC

D gene: TRBD1
V gene: TRBV7-9
J gene: TRBJ1-3
clone size: .
CDR3 protein: CASGRGGENTIYF
CDR3 DNA: TGTGCCAGCGGCAGGGGGGGCGAAAACACCATATATTTT